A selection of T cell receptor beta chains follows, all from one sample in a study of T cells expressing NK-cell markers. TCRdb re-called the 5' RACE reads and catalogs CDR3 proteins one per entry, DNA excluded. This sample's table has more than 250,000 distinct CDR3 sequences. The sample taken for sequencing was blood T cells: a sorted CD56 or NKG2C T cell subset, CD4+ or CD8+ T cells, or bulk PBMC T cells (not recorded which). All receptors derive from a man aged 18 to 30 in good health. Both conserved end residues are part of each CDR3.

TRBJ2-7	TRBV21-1	CASSIRGGNEQYF
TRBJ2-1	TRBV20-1	CSAIPRGRTYNEQFF
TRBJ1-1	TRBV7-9	CASSLKGGGASEAFF
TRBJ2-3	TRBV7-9	CASSLSVNTDTQYF
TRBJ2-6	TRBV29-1	CSVGVSSGANVLTF
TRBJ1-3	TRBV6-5	CASSYGSASSGNTIYF
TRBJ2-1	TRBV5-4	CASSLGQGRDEQFF
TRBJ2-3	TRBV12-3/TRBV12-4	CASTGGTGTSTDTQYF
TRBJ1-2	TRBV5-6	CASSLAGRGHGYTF
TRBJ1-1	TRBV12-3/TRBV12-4	CASLGLGRDTEAFF
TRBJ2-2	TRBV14	CASSQWVAGVNTGELFF
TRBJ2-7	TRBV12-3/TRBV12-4	CASSPLALAGVTLRSYEQYF
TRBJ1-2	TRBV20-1	CSARDQGRGYGYTF
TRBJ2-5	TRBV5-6	CASSLVAGRIETQYF
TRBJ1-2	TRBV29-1	CSVTGTDYGYTF
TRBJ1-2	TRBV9	CASSAEWSGRGVGYTF
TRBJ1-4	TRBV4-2	CASSQEPSRQGANEKLFF
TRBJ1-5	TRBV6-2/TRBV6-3	CASSRPGTGPPVRHF
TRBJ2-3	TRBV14	CASNRMSTSAQYF
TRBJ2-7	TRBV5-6	CASSWGLAGVGSYEQYF
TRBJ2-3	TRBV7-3	CASSLQGTTDTQYF
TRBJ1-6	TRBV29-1	CSVEVSRNSPLHF
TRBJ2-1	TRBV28	CASSAPGQGNNEQFF
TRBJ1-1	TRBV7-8	CASRFNTGNTEAFF
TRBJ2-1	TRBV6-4	CASSASSTYNEQFF
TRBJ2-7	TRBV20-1	CSARAQGRREGGEQYF
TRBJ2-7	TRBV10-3	CAISPMAGNEQYF
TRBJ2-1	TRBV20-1	CSARYAGVPEQFF
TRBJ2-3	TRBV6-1	CASSEAGSGVTQYF
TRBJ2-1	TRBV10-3	CAVSREVAYNEQFF
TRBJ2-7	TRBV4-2	CASSPTWDSNYEQYF
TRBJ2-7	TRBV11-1	CASSLVVGEQYF
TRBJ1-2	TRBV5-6	CASSFPGRSNYGYTF
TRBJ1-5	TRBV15	CATSSSKVNSNQPQHF
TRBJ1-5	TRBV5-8	CASSSGQINQPQHF
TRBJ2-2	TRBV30	CASSRRAGTGELFF
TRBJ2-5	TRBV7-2	CASSIGIQETQYF
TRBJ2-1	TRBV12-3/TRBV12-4	CASSRIAGDYNEQFF
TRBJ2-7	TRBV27	CASSLSGGRYEQYF
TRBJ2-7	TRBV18	CASSPPSGGYYEQYF
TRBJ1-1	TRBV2	CASFSGGLNTEAFF
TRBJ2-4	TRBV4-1	CASSQGLAVLAKNIQYF
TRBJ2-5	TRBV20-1	CSVTSGSSGQYF